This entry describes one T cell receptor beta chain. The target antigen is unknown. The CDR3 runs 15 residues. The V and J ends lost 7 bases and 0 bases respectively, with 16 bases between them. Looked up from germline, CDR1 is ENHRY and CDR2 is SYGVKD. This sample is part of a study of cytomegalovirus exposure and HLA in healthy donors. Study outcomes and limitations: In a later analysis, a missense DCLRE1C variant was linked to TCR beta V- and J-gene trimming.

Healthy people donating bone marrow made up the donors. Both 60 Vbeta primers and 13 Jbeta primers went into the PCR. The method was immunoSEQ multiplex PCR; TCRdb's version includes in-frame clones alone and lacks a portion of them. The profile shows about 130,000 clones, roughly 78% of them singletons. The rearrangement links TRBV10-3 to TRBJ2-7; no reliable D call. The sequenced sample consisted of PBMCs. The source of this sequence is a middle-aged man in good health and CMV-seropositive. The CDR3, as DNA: TGTGCCATCAAAAGTTCAACGGGTGACTCCTACGAGCAGTACTTC. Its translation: CAIKSSTGDSYEQYF.